This TCR beta chain was captured in a study of blood T cell repertoires in COVID-19. About the research overall: The United States, Italy and Spain supplied acute and convalescent COVID-19 samples.

The assay was immunoSEQ multiplex PCR, and TCRdb's table has in-frame clones only and misses some. The sample holds about 160,000 clones, roughly 90% seen once. Sequencing was carried out using peripheral blood. The clonotype comes from a woman aged 60 to 75 who had recovered from COVID-19.

CDR3 residues: CASSPFEQGSRTGELFF. The CDR3 nucleotides are TGTGCCAGCTCACCTTTCGAACAGGGGTCGCGGACCGGGGAGCTGTTTTTT. The chain couples TRBV18 to TRBJ2-2, with 7 bases identical to TRBD1. This CDR3 has 17 amino acids. V shed 3 bases, J shed 5 bases, and the junction held 12 bases outside the gene matches. CDR1 is KGHSH and CDR2 is LQKENI in the germline V gene. Full variable domain (remainder filled in from reference TRBV18 and TRBJ2-2): NAGVMQNPRHLVRRRGQEARLRCSPMKGHSHVYWYRQLPEEGLKFMVYLQKENIIDESGMPKERFSAEFPKEGPSILRIQQVVRGDSAAYFCASSPFEQGSRTGELFFGEGSRLTVL.